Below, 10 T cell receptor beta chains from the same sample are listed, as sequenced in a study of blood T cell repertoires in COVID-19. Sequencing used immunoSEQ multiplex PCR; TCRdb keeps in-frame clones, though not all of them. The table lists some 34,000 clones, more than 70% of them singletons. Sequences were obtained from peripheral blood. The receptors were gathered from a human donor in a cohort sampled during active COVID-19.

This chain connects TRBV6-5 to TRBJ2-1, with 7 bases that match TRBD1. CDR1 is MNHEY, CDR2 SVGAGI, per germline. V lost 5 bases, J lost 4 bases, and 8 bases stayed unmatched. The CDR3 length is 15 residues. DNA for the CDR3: TGTGCCAGCAGTAGCGGCCCAGGGGGATACAATGAGCAGTTCTTC. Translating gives CASSSGPGGYNEQFF.

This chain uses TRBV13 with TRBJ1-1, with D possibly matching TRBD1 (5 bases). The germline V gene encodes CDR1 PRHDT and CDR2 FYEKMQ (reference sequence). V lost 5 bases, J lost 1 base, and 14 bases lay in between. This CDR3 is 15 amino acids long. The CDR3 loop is CASSPHGGENTEAFF. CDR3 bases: TGTGCCAGCAGCCCCCACGGGGGGGAGAACACTGAAGCTTTCTTT.

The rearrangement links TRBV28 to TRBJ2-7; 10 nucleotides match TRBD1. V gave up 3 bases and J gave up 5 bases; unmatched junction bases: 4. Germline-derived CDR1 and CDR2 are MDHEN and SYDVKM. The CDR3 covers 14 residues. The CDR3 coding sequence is TGTGCCAGCAGTTTGGGAGGGACAGGGGACGAGCAGTACTTC. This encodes CASSLGGTGDEQYF.

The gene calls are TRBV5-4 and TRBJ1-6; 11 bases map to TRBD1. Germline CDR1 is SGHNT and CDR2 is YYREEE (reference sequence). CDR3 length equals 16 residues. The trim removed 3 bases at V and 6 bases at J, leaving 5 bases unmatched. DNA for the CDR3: TGTGCCAGCAGCTCGGGGGACAGGGGGAGTAATTCACCCCTCCACTTT. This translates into CASSSGDRGSNSPLHF.

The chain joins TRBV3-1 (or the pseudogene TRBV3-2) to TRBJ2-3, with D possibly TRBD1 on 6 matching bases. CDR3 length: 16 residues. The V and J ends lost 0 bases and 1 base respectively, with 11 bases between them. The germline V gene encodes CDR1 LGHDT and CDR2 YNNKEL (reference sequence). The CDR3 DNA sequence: TGTGCCAGCAGCCAAGAACAGGGTGAGGGCACAGATACGCAGTATTTT. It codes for CASSQEQGEGTDTQYF.

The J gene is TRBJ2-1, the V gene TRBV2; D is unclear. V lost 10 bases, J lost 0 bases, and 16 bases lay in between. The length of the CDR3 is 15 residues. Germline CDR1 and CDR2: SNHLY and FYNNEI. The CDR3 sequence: CANPAASSSYNEQFF. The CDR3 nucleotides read TGTGCCAACCCGGCGGCGTCGAGCTCCTACAATGAGCAGTTCTTC.

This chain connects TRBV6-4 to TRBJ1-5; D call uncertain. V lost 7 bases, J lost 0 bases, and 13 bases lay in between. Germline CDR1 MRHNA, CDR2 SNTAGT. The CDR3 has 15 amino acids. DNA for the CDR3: TGTGCCAGCATGCCGACCGACTCTAGCAATCAGCCCCAGCATTTT. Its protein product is CASMPTDSSNQPQHF.

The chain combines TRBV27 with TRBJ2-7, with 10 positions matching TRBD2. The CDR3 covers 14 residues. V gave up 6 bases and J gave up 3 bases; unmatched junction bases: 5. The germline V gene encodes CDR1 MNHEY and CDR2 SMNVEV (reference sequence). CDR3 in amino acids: CASRPRTSGYEQYF. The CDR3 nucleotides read TGTGCCAGCAGGCCTCGGACTAGCGGCTACGAGCAGTACTTC.

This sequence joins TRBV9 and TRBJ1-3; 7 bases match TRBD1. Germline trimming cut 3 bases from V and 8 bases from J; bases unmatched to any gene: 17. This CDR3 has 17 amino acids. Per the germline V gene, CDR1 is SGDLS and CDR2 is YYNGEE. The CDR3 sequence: CASSAGIGGPGLDTIYF. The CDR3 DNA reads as TGTGCCAGCAGCGCGGGAATAGGGGGCCCGGGGTTGGACACCATATATTTT.

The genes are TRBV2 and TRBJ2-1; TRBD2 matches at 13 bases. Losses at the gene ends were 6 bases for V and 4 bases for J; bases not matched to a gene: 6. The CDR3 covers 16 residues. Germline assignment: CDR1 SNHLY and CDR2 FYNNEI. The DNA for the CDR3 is TGTGCCAGCAGCGGACGGGGACTAGCGGGGTACAATGAGCAGTTCTTC. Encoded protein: CASSGRGLAGYNEQFF.